This TCR beta chain was captured in a study of radiation and T cells in renal cell carcinoma. In its sample, this clone was seen once. Its antigen is currently unknown. Time point meaning: blood 4 weeks post-SBRT, at nephrectomy. Treatment indicated: 15 Gy SBRT to primary tumor, nephrectomy 4 weeks later. Nephrectomy followed 15 Gy stereotactic body radiation by 4 weeks. This renal cell carcinoma was of the clear cell type. Study-level results: From baseline, blood top tumor clonotypes peaked at 2 weeks post-radiation. Baseline intratumoral clonotype presence is unknown without pretreatment biopsies.

The trim removed 7 bases at V and 8 bases at J, leaving 13 bases unmatched. This CDR3 contains 15 residues. CDR1 is MNHEY, CDR2 SMNVEV, per germline (reference sequence). The repertoire was sequenced with immunoSEQ multiplex PCR; TCRdb's copy has only in-frame clones and lacks some. The table shows over 120,000 clones, with 75% to 90% occurring only once. This sequence originates from a woman between 45 and 60 years old with renal cell carcinoma. The rearrangement links TRBV27 to TRBJ2-1; TRBD2 matches at 8 bases. The specimen comprised blood, sampled from a patient whose treatment included radiotherapy and nephrectomy. The CDR3 nucleotides are TGTGCCAGCACCCAAGTGTCGGGGGGGCCAGATGAGCAGTTCTTC. Translation: CASTQVSGGPDEQFF.